What follows is one T cell receptor beta chain and its context. Its antigen is not identified. The source of the sample is a study of T cell repertoires in cytomegalovirus infection. Study details: Through public TCR beta signatures, both CMV infection and matching HLA type were indicated. Study-wide results and caveats: Clonotype analysis showed dominance of the ex vivo response by HLA-C-restricted CMV-specific TCR beta clonotypes.

TCRdb re-derived calls from the reads in MiXCR, one entry per CDR3 protein. In the table there are 750,000 to 950,000 distinct CDR3 sequences, 25% to 35% of which are singletons. The clonotype comes from a human donor in good health (CMV status not recorded). Some clones in this sample may be carry-over from other donors' samples. The source material was cultured CD8+ T cells from PBMCs, sampled from culture after CMV antigen stimulation.

The CDR3 here is CASSDPGVLSTDTQYF. CDR3 DNA sequence: TGTGCCAGCAGTGACCCGGGGGTCCTTAGCACAGATACGCAGTATTTT. This chain uses TRBV2 with TRBJ2-3; maybe TRBD2 (6 bases). The CDR3 is 16 residues long. Germline V gene sequence: CDR1 SNHLY, CDR2 FYNNEI. Trimming removed 3 bases at V and 0 bases at J, with 13 bases between.